A selection of T cell receptor beta chains follows, all from one sample in a study of long-term antiretroviral therapy in people with HIV. Sequencing used immunoSEQ multiplex PCR; TCRdb keeps in-frame clones, though not all of them. Altogether 35,000 to 45,000 clones are present, 80% being singletons, with the ten largest covering 4.5% to 6%. The material sequenced was unsorted PBMCs, taken 3.4 years after starting antiretroviral therapy. The receptors derive from a man aged 25-45 years with HIV. CDR3s include the opening cysteine and the closing phenylalanine or tryptophan. Each record gives: V gene, J gene, CDR3 protein.

>TRBV10-3|TRBJ2-7
CAISDGHEQYF
>TRBV30|TRBJ1-5
CAWSQNSNQPQHF
>TRBV5-5|TRBJ1-2
CASRPGTGEDGYTF
>TRBV19|TRBJ2-2
CASSPERGRGELFF
>TRBV7-7|TRBJ2-2
CASSDPRSDTGELFF
>TRBV7-3|TRBJ2-1
CASSLRLAGRNEQFF
>TRBV18|TRBJ2-7
CASSPGVYEQYF
>TRBV27|TRBJ2-2
CASSLRDRVYTGELFF
>TRBV7-9|TRBJ2-3
CASSLSTRTRTLDTQYF
>TRBV11-2|TRBJ2-2
CASSTDGNTGELFF
>TRBV28|TRBJ2-7
CASSLAAYEQYF
>TRBV28|TRBJ1-2
CASRPTGVGFYGYTF
>TRBV5-6|TRBJ2-5
CASSQRGGGETQYF
>TRBV5-1|TRBJ2-7
CASSLDFSYEQYF
>TRBV27|TRBJ2-7
CASSLFSGDSSYEQYF
>TRBV30|TRBJ2-2
CAWSAGLGTGELFF
>TRBV11-2|TRBJ2-7
CASSLGLAGLSYEQYF
>TRBV30|TRBJ1-6
CAWTSGGRSPLHF
>TRBV5-5|TRBJ1-2
CASSNHPGRRAIGYTF
>TRBV6-1|TRBJ1-5
CASSTGRSNQPQHF
>TRBV10-3|TRBJ1-5
CAIRDTTNQPQHF
>TRBV6-6|TRBJ1-5
CASRGQEGSNQPQHF
>TRBV28|TRBJ2-7
CASSLAGISYEQYF
>TRBV19|TRBJ1-4
CASSIALGANEKLFF
>TRBV28|TRBJ1-5
CASSRYRGRWDQPQHF
>TRBV19|TRBJ2-2
CASSIGGITGELFF
>TRBV18|TRBJ2-7
CASSKTGNSYEQYF
>TRBV18|TRBJ2-1
CASSPRDRANEQFF
>TRBV28|TRBJ2-7
CASSLSGVGHHYEQYF
>TRBV7-2|TRBJ2-7
CASSLSVGSSYEQYF
>TRBV11-2|TRBJ1-1
CASSLVVGKGPEAFF
>TRBV9|TRBJ2-2
CASSVSAGELFF
>TRBV5-4|TRBJ2-1
CASSLAGQGYNEQFF
>TRBV9|TRBJ1-1
CASSSEGLLNTEAFF
>TRBV9|TRBJ2-2
CASTTSGNTGELFF
>TRBV28|TRBJ1-1
CASSLFGGNTEAFF
>TRBV18|TRBJ2-1
CASSGLAEGEQFF
>TRBV6-5|TRBJ1-1
CASSWTTGGLAEAFF
>TRBV28|TRBJ1-5
CASSPDRGDQPQHF
>TRBV28|TRBJ1-4
CASSYSQGTNEKLFF
>TRBV5-5|TRBJ1-4
CASSLDLNEKLFF
>TRBV29-1|TRBJ2-3
CSVNEATDTQYF
>TRBV30|TRBJ2-1
CAWSVSGNNEQFF
>TRBV30|TRBJ2-4
CAWIEAGLNIQYF
>TRBV2|TRBJ2-2
CASSGLAGGSTGELFF
>TRBV19|TRBJ2-2
CASSIHREPGELFF
>TRBV5-5|TRBJ2-1
CASSLRGGRLVDNEQFF
>TRBV4-3|TRBJ1-2
CASSQDSSWGYTF